These 5 T cell receptor beta chains share one sample of origin, sequenced in a study of T cells in localized non-small cell lung cancer. Assay: immunoSEQ multiplex PCR; the TCRdb copy retains only in-frame clones and omits some. The sample shows 3,000 to 4,500 clones, under 25% of them seen only once. The sequenced sample was lung tumor tissue, obtained before any cancer treatment. The source of these receptors is a woman between 40 and 69 years old with stage I lung adenocarcinoma.

This clone was counted between two and nine times. V usage is TRBV11-3 and J usage is TRBJ1-1; D might be TRBD1 (5 bases). The germline V gene has CDR1 SGHNT and CDR2 YENEEA. The CDR3 totals 14 residues. The V gene lost 4 bases and the J gene lost 3 bases, with 12 bases spanning the gap. The CDR3 loop reads CASSYQGGHTEAFF. The DNA for the CDR3 is TGTGCCAGCAGCTACCAGGGAGGCCACACTGAAGCTTTCTTT.

The CDR3 nucleotides read TGTGCTAGAGCTGTTCAGGCCTACGAGCAGTACTTC. As protein: CARAVQAYEQYF. The chain uses TRBV12-5 and TRBJ2-7; D uncertain. V lost 9 bases to trimming and J lost 2 bases, with 11 bases between them. Germline values: CDR1 LGHNT, CDR2 FRNRAP. The CDR3 runs to 12 residues.

Judged by abundance, this clone is medium-sized. This sequence joins TRBV18 and TRBJ2-7; D unresolved. Trimming removed 2 bases from V and 2 bases from J, with 10 bases in between. The CDR3 contains 14 residues. Per the germline V gene, CDR1 is KGHSH and CDR2 is LQKENI. The CDR3 sequence: CASSPNFRAYEQYF. The CDR3 nucleotides read TGTGCCAGCTCACCAAACTTCCGAGCCTACGAGCAGTACTTC.

This clone appeared a few times. CDR3 sequence: CASSSGQGIAYEQYF. In nucleotides, the CDR3 is TGTGCCAGCAGCTCGGGACAGGGGATCGCCTACGAGCAGTACTTC. The chain employs TRBV11-3 and TRBJ2-7; TRBD1 matches 10 bases. This CDR3 region has 15 residues. V shed 4 bases, J shed 2 bases, and the junction held 5 bases outside the gene matches. Germline CDR1 and CDR2: SGHNT and YENEEA. The variable domain in full, completed from reference TRBV11-3 and TRBJ2-7, reads EAGVVQSPRYKIIEKKQPVAFWCNPISGHNTLYWYLQNLGQGPELLIRYENEEAVDDSQLPKDRFSAERLKGVDSTLKIQPAELGDSAVYLCASSSGQGIAYEQYFGPGTRLTVT.

By sample share, this clone is medium-sized. Here the CDR3 reads CASSPRDTYSGNTIYF. For the CDR3, the DNA is TGTGCCAGCAGTCCTAGGGACACCTACTCTGGAAACACCATATATTTT. V is TRBV6-8 and J is TRBJ1-3, with a possible D match to TRBD1 (6 bases). The CDR3 length is 16 residues. V gave up 5 bases and J gave up 0 bases, with 14 bases separating them. Per germline, CDR1 MNHGY and CDR2 SAAAGT.